A selection of T cell receptor beta chains follows, all from one sample in a study of early T cells in non-severe SARS-CoV-2 infection. TCRdb redid the calling of the 5' RACE reads with MiXCR, one entry per CDR3 protein. The sample has tens of thousands of distinct CDR3 sequences, about 4.6% seen once; the top ten hold about 12%. The sequencing sample was made of whole blood. The receptors were sampled from an adult who was a healthcare worker with PCR-confirmed SARS-CoV-2 infection or an uninfected control (not recorded which). The CDR3 runs from the conserved cysteine through the conserved F or W. A D gene is named only where the DNA matches it firmly. Some rows mark clone size as missing; the rest say once, few, many or name a class of expanded clone.

J gene	D gene	clone size	V gene	CDR3 DNA	CDR3 protein
TRBJ1-5	TRBD1	many	TRBV29-1	TGCAGCGTTGCCCCGGGACAGGGGATGAACCAGCCCCAGCATTTT	CSVAPGQGMNQPQHF
TRBJ2-4	-	many	TRBV5-1	TGCGCCAGCAGCCAAGTGGGGGCAGCCAAAAACATTCAGTACTTC	CASSQVGAAKNIQYF
TRBJ1-5	TRBD1	many	TRBV24-1	TGTGCCACCAGTGATAAAAACAGGGGTTCGCAATCGCCCCAGCATTTT	CATSDKNRGSQSPQHF
TRBJ2-1	-	-	TRBV4-1	TGCGCCAGCAGCGTCGGGAGGACCCGGACAGGGGAGCAGTTCTTC	CASSVGRTRTGEQFF
TRBJ1-1	-	many	TRBV4-1	TGCGCCAGCAGCCAAGATCTAAGGACAGTCTCTTTCTTT	CASSQDLRTVSFF
TRBJ2-3	TRBD2	many	TRBV20-1	TGCAGTGCTAGTCAGCGGGGGGGCGTAGATACGCAGTATTTT	CSASQRGGVDTQYF
TRBJ2-1	-	few	TRBV13	TGTGCCAGCACCCCGGAGGGGTGGCGTTCCTACAATGAGCAGTTCTTC	CASTPEGWRSYNEQFF
TRBJ2-5	-	many	TRBV6-5	TGTGCCAGCAGTTACAGGGGCCGGGAGACCCAGTACTTC	CASSYRGRETQYF
TRBJ2-7	TRBD1	few	TRBV5-1	TGCGCCAGCAGATCCACCCCCGGGACAGGGGTCGAGCAGTACTTC	CASRSTPGTGVEQYF
TRBJ2-5	TRBD2	many	TRBV7-9	TGTGCCAGCGCCCCCCGAGGGAGCGGGAATCAAGAGACCCAGTACTTC	CASAPRGSGNQETQYF
TRBJ2-5	TRBD2	many	TRBV20-1	TGCAGTGCTAGACCACAAGGACAGGGAACTAGCGGGAGGGAGTACCAAGAGACCCAGTACTTC	CSARPQGQGTSGREYQETQYF
TRBJ1-2	-	many	TRBV29-1	TGCAGCGTTGAAAATCCAGGGAGGTATGGCTACACCTTC	CSVENPGRYGYTF
TRBJ1-5	-	many	TRBV12-3/TRBV12-4	TGTGCCAGCAGCCAGGCGGCATATCAGCCCCAGCATTTT	CASSQAAYQPQHF
TRBJ2-7	TRBD1	few	TRBV7-9	TGTGCCAGCAGCTCGGGACAGGGGATGATTGCGGATTACGAGCAGTACTTC	CASSSGQGMIADYEQYF
TRBJ1-5	TRBD1	-	TRBV5-4	TGTGCCAGCAGCTTGGGGGACAGGGGGCAGCCCCAGCATTTT	CASSLGDRGQPQHF
TRBJ2-5	-	many	TRBV29-1	TGCAGCGCCTCAGTACATCAAGAGACCCAGTACTTC	CSASVHQETQYF